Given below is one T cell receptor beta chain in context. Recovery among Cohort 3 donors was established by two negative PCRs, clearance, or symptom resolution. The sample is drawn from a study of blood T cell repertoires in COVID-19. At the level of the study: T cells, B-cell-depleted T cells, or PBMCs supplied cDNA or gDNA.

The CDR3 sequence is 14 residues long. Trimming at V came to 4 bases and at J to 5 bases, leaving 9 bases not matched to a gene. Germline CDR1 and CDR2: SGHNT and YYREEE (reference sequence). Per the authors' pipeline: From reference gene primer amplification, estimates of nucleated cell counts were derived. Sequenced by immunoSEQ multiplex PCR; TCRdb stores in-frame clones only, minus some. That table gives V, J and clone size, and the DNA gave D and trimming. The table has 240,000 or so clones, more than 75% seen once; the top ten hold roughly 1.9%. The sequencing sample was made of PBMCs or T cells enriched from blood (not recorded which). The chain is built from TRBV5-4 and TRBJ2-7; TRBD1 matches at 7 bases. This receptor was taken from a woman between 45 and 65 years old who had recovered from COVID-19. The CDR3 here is CASSLRQGEHEQYF. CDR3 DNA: TGTGCCAGCAGCCTGAGACAGGGAGAGCACGAGCAGTACTTC.